One T cell receptor beta chain is described in this entry. The antigen remains unidentified. This entry is derived from a study of cytomegalovirus exposure and HLA in healthy donors. For the study at large: Early on, a data release was issued that held 85 million to 95 million unique TCRs from HLA-typed donors. Study conclusions and caveats: It was only CMV serostatus that was available as immune exposure information.

Germline V CDR1 and CDR2: SSHAT, FNYEAQ (reference sequence). The CDR3 is made up of 13 amino acids. The study ran its PCR with 60 Vbeta and 13 Jbeta primers. Using immunoSEQ multiplex PCR, the repertoire was profiled, and TCRdb retains in-frame clones only, with some absent. This table has tens of thousands of clones, around a tenth appearing once. The genes are TRBV7-7 and TRBJ1-3; tentative D call: TRBD1 (5 bases). Input material: PBMCs. The origin of this receptor is a man aged 60 to 75 in good health and CMV-seropositive. The CDR3 here is CTSGGDSGNTIYF. CDR3 nucleotide sequence: TGTACAAGCGGGGGGGACTCTGGAAACACCATATATTTT.